This T cell receptor beta chain was found in a study of blood T cells in healthy people across ages. V was pared by 3 bases and J by 3 bases, with 5 bases of the junction left unmatched. The length of the CDR3 is 15 residues. Germline CDR1 SGHDT, CDR2 YYEEEE. This clonotype was seen just once. The use of a sample-barcoded 5' primer and a J-beta primer mix characterized a second PCR of roughly 7 to 11 cycles. Each cDNA was tagged by a template-switch adaptor containing 12 random nucleotides. One entry per CDR3 protein results from TCRdb running MiXCR on the 5' RACE reads. The sample holds over 500,000 distinct CDR3 sequences; approximately 26% are singletons and the top ten take approximately 3.3%. Donor samples were obtained from healthy Caucasian individuals from Russia, aged about 6 to 90. In each sample, at least 7 million PBMCs were isolated. Separately, the same data were catalogued under a study of T cells of mothers and their children. That source reports: Versus unrelated pairs, overlap was slightly higher in related mother-child pairs, without reaching significance.

The chain has TRBV5-6 and TRBJ2-7; 11 bases are a match to TRBD2. Sequenced input: blood. This TCR was recovered from a boy aged 2-15 years in good health. CDR3 DNA: TGTGCCAGCAGCTCCTCTAGCGGGGGGTACTACGAGCAGTACTTC. It specifies CASSSSSGGYYEQYF.